A selection of T cell receptor beta chains follows, all from one sample in a study of T cell responses to AZD1222 COVID-19 vaccine. Data came from immunoSEQ multiplex PCR; TCRdb stores just in-frame clones and leaves some out. The profile shows about 150,000 clones, approximately 90% of them singletons. The sequences come from peripheral blood, collected on day 0 of MenACWY control vaccination. The origin of the receptors is an adult in good health. Each CDR3 is given with its conserved first and last residue. D genes are given only for firm matches. A row's size may be missing; if present it is once, few, many or a size class.

d_call	v_call	clone_size	j_call	cdr3_aa	cdr3_nt
TRBD1	TRBV7-9	.	TRBJ1-1	CASNPDRMNTEAFF	TGTGCCAGCAACCCGGACAGGATGAACACTGAAGCTTTCTTT
.	TRBV28	.	TRBJ2-5	CASSFAGRGWETQYF	TGTGCCAGCAGTTTCGCCGGCAGGGGTTGGGAGACCCAGTACTTC
TRBD2	TRBV28	.	TRBJ2-7	CASSFTLAGLSYEQYF	TGTGCCAGCAGTTTTACGCTAGCGGGACTCTCCTACGAGCAGTACTTC
.	TRBV10-3	.	TRBJ1-2	CAISEWGPGYGYTF	TGTGCCATCAGTGAGTGGGGGCCCGGCTATGGCTACACCTTC
.	TRBV6-6	.	TRBJ1-1	CASKPGGNTEAFF	TGTGCCAGCAAACCGGGGGGGAACACTGAAGCTTTCTTT
TRBD2	TRBV23-1	.	TRBJ2-1	CASVYPGLAANEQFF	TGCGCCAGCGTATACCCGGGACTAGCGGCCAATGAGCAGTTCTTC
TRBD1	TRBV27	.	TRBJ1-5	CASSLGPPGQGTQPQHF	TGTGCCAGCAGTTTAGGGCCCCCGGGACAGGGAACTCAGCCCCAGCATTTT
TRBD1	TRBV5-4	.	TRBJ1-2	CASSLGGTGKSYGYTF	TGTGCCAGCAGCTTGGGGGGGACAGGGAAAAGCTATGGCTACACCTTC
TRBD1	TRBV24-1	.	TRBJ1-1	CATSEPTGGSTEAFF	TGTGCCACCAGTGAACCGACAGGGGGGTCCACTGAAGCTTTCTTT
.	TRBV6-5	.	TRBJ1-4	CASSYSNAGEKLFF	TGTGCCAGCAGTTACTCGAACGCGGGTGAAAAACTGTTTTTT
.	TRBV4-1	.	TRBJ1-4	CASSQGSGGRSNEKLFF	TGCGCCAGCAGCCAAGGTTCGGGGGGGCGGTCTAATGAAAAACTGTTTTTT
TRBD1	TRBV4-1	.	TRBJ1-5	CASSQDPGQGLFLSQPQHF	TGCGCCAGCAGCCAAGATCCCGGACAGGGTCTCTTTTTGTCTCAGCCCCAGCATTTT
TRBD2	TRBV18	.	TRBJ2-4	CASSPPVGGGAKNIQYF	TGTGCCAGCTCACCACCTGTGGGGGGGGGAGCCAAAAACATTCAGTACTTC
.	TRBV19	.	TRBJ1-1	CASNQRNREKGAFF	TGTGCCAGTAACCAAAGAAACAGGGAGAAGGGAGCTTTCTTT
TRBD1	TRBV28	.	TRBJ2-7	CASSLITGTVSYEQYF	TGTGCCAGCAGTCTAATTACCGGGACAGTCTCCTACGAGCAGTACTTC
.	TRBV15	.	TRBJ2-2	CATSREILAGVPGELFF	TGTGCCACCAGCAGAGAAATTTTGGCTGGAGTCCCCGGGGAGCTGTTTTTT
TRBD1	TRBV18	once	TRBJ1-2	CASSPPGQPYGYTF	TGTGCCAGCTCACCGCCGGGACAGCCTTATGGCTACACCTTC
.	TRBV2	few	TRBJ1-1	CASKGQPNTEAFF	TGTGCCAGCAAGGGTCAGCCGAACACTGAAGCTTTCTTT
TRBD1	TRBV11-3	few	TRBJ2-2	CASSYRGLSSTGELFF	TGTGCCAGCAGCTACAGGGGGCTGTCTAGCACCGGGGAGCTGTTTTTT
.	TRBV9	.	TRBJ2-6	CASSVAGGLGANVLTF	TGTGCCAGCAGCGTAGCCGGGGGCTTAGGGGCCAACGTCCTGACTTTC
TRBD1	TRBV19	.	TRBJ1-1	CASRTTGTANTEAFF	TGTGCCAGTAGAACCACCGGGACAGCTAACACTGAAGCTTTCTTT
TRBD2	TRBV18	.	TRBJ2-7	CASSPGRGDSYEQYF	TGTGCCAGCTCACCAGGACGGGGGGACTCCTACGAGCAGTACTTC
.	TRBV9	.	TRBJ1-3	CASSQGHGVRSGNTIYF	TGTGCCAGCAGCCAGGGACATGGAGTCCGTTCTGGAAACACCATATATTTT
.	TRBV6-5	.	TRBJ1-3	CASSYSLAARGNTIYF	TGTGCCAGCAGTTACTCGCTGGCCGCCCGTGGAAACACCATATATTTT
.	TRBV9	.	TRBJ1-2	CASSVGPGAYGYTF	TGTGCCAGCAGCGTAGGTCCAGGCGCCTATGGCTACACCTTC
TRBD1	TRBV24-1	.	TRBJ1-2	CATSDAGQNYGYTF	TGTGCCACCAGTGACGCGGGACAGAACTATGGCTACACCTTC
TRBD1	TRBV4-2	.	TRBJ1-1	CASSQTDRANTEAFF	TGTGCCAGCAGCCAGACTGACAGGGCGAACACTGAAGCTTTCTTT
.	TRBV3-1/TRBV3-2	.	TRBJ1-1	CASSRGEVRRTEAFF	TGTGCCAGCAGCCGGGGGGAAGTTAGGAGGACTGAAGCTTTCTTT
.	TRBV7-9	.	TRBJ2-4	CASSLGGLNIQYF	TGTGCCAGCAGCTTAGGCGGCTTAAACATTCAGTACTTC
.	TRBV19	.	TRBJ1-2	CASNPVGQGTYGYTF	TGTGCCAGTAACCCCGTAGGCCAGGGAACTTATGGCTACACCTTC
TRBD1	TRBV2	.	TRBJ2-7	CASSDWDRGYEQYF	TGTGCCAGCAGTGACTGGGACAGGGGTTACGAGCAGTACTTC
.	TRBV7-6	.	TRBJ1-1	CASSLTVNTEAFF	TGTGCCAGCAGCTTAACAGTGAACACTGAAGCTTTCTTT
.	TRBV27	.	TRBJ1-2	CASSRSGPYYGYTF	TGTGCCAGCAGTCGAAGCGGGCCATACTATGGCTACACCTTC
TRBD1	TRBV6-2/TRBV6-3	.	TRBJ2-5	CASSYTGTGFGETQYF	TGTGCCAGCAGTTACACCGGGACAGGGTTCGGGGAGACCCAGTACTTC
.	TRBV6-4	.	TRBJ2-1	CASSEAPTGNEQFF	TGTGCCAGCAGTGAAGCACCTACGGGCAATGAGCAGTTCTTC
.	TRBV20-1	.	TRBJ2-7	CSAFGEYEQYF	TGCAGTGCCTTTGGGGAATACGAGCAGTACTTC
.	TRBV6-5	.	TRBJ2-2	CASRSGVNGELFF	TGTGCCAGCAGATCAGGGGTCAACGGGGAGCTGTTTTTT
TRBD1	TRBV5-1	.	TRBJ1-4	CASSLGGTGEKLFF	TGCGCCAGCAGCTTGGGCGGGACAGGGGAAAAACTGTTTTTT
.	TRBV13	.	TRBJ1-3	CASSLHYSGNTIYF	TGTGCCAGCAGCTTACATTACTCTGGAAACACCATATATTTT
.	TRBV5-1	.	TRBJ2-7	CASRLGPSSYEQYF	TGCGCCAGCAGGCTGGGTCCGAGCTCCTACGAGCAGTACTTC
TRBD2	TRBV27	.	TRBJ2-2	CASSRGGSAGELFF	TGTGCCAGCAGCCGGGGGGGCTCGGCCGGGGAGCTGTTTTTT
.	TRBV2	.	TRBJ1-4	CASCYWGSGGVEKLFF	TGTGCCAGCTGTTACTGGGGGTCCGGAGGAGTTGAAAAACTGTTTTTT
TRBD2	TRBV30	.	TRBJ2-1	CAWSEGLAGSSYNEQFF	TGTGCCTGGAGTGAGGGACTAGCGGGGAGCTCCTACAATGAGCAGTTCTTC
.	TRBV30	once	TRBJ1-6	CAWSTRLALHF	TGTGCCTGGAGTACTCGGTTGGCTCTCCACTTT
TRBD2	TRBV3-1/TRBV3-2	.	TRBJ2-1	CASSQDLASGGTSNEQFF	TGTGCCAGCAGCCAAGATCTGGCTAGCGGGGGGACAAGCAATGAGCAGTTCTTC
TRBD1	TRBV5-1	.	TRBJ1-1	CASSFRDSTNTEAFF	TGCGCCAGCAGCTTCCGGGACAGTACGAACACTGAAGCTTTCTTT
TRBD2	TRBV9	.	TRBJ2-6	CASSRGDSAGANVLTF	TGTGCCAGCAGCCGGGGGGACTCGGCTGGGGCCAACGTCCTGACTTTC
TRBD1	TRBV9	.	TRBJ2-7	CASSVGQGDEQYF	TGTGCCAGCAGCGTCGGACAGGGAGACGAGCAGTACTTC
TRBD2	TRBV3-1/TRBV3-2	.	TRBJ2-1	CASSQIRGGSSYNEQFF	TGTGCCAGCAGCCAAATACGGGGAGGGAGCTCCTACAATGAGCAGTTCTTC
.	TRBV7-2	.	TRBJ1-2	CASSARVVAVYGYTF	TGTGCCAGCAGCGCACGGGTTGTGGCTGTTTATGGCTACACCTTC
TRBD1	TRBV5-6	few	TRBJ1-1	CASSRTGTGTEAFF	TGTGCCAGCAGCCGTACCGGGACAGGCACTGAAGCTTTCTTT
.	TRBV11-2	.	TRBJ1-4	CASSLGLGFGKLFF	TGTGCCAGCAGCCTCGGATTGGGTTTCGGAAAACTGTTTTTT
TRBD1	TRBV6-2/TRBV6-3	.	TRBJ2-1	CASSSTSTGKFF	TGTGCCAGCAGTTCGACCTCGACAGGGAAGTTCTTC
.	TRBV6-5	.	TRBJ1-1	CASAGMNTEAFF	TGTGCCAGCGCCGGGATGAACACTGAAGCTTTCTTT
.	TRBV4-1	once	TRBJ2-7	CASSQEGYEGFTYEQYF	TGCGCCAGCAGCCAAGAGGGGTACGAGGGATTTACCTACGAGCAGTACTTC
.	TRBV29-1	.	TRBJ2-3	CSARPGARTDTQYF	TGCAGCGCCCGACCAGGGGCTCGCACAGATACGCAGTATTTT
.	TRBV6-5	.	TRBJ2-7	CASSRYEQYF	TGTGCCAGCAGTAGGTACGAGCAGTACTTC
.	TRBV6-9	.	TRBJ1-5	CASRFRPGKNQPQHF	TGTGCCAGCCGTTTCAGACCGGGAAAGAATCAGCCCCAGCATTTT
.	TRBV28	once	TRBJ2-7	CASSLDYEQYF	TGTGCCAGCAGCCTCGACTACGAGCAGTACTTC